This T cell receptor beta chain was documented in a study of radiotherapy plus CTLA-4 blockade in lung cancer. Study-wide points: There was expansion of tumor-derived TCR clones in blood after radiotherapy plus ipilimumab.

About this clone itself: The antigen is unknown.

Method: immunoSEQ multiplex PCR; TCRdb's copy keeps in-frame clones and lacks some. The sample shows some 80,000 clones, around 78% of them seen only once. V gave up 3 bases and J gave up 2 bases, with 11 bases separating them. Per the germline V gene, CDR1 is ENHRY and CDR2 is SYGVKD. The CDR3 runs to 15 residues. The sample here was peripheral blood, taken from a patient treated with radiotherapy plus ipilimumab. This clonotype was sampled from a human donor with non-small cell lung cancer whose response to radiotherapy plus ipilimumab could not be evaluated. Some clones in this sample may be carry-over from other donors' samples. This chain uses TRBV10-3 with TRBJ1-3, with D uncertain. This CDR3 reads CAISDARGTGNTIYF. DNA for the CDR3: TGTGCCATCAGTGACGCTAGAGGGACTGGAAACACCATATATTTT.